This T cell receptor beta chain was identified in a study of T cells expressing NK-cell markers. Whole-study context: Seropositivity for HCMV was found in most of the eight sequenced donors, with one seronegative. General study results and limits: Leadership of the CD3+CD56-NKG2C+ fraction also belonged to these clonotypes in a handful of donors. Evidence did not settle whether expanded NKG2C+ T cell clones targeted HCMV.

Note on this clonotype: Its specificity is unknown.

TCRdb re-called the 5' RACE reads and gives one entry per CDR3 protein, without DNA. This repertoire includes about 550,000 distinct CDR3 sequences. This receptor was obtained from a man younger than 35 in good health. What was sequenced was blood T cells: a sorted CD56 or NKG2C T cell subset, CD4+ or CD8+ T cells, or bulk PBMC T cells (not recorded which).

CDR3 residues: CASSRDRVDNEQFF. This rearrangement joins TRBV18 to TRBJ2-1; TCRdb proposes TRBD1, but this gene call is untestable without DNA. This CDR3 region has 14 residues. Germline CDR1 KGHSH, CDR2 LQKENI.